This TCR beta chain appears in the sequencing data of a study of shared clonotypes between healthy human individuals. The material for each subset, its genomic DNA, was split evenly across several immunoSEQ plates. Only in-frame clones appear in the TCRdb table, and some are missing; sequencing was by immunoSEQ multiplex PCR. This table holds a few hundred thousand clones, around 80% found once. The germline V and J ends were trimmed by 2 bases and 2 bases, with 0 bases remaining between them. This CDR3 region has 11 residues. Germline V gene sequence: CDR1 SGHAT, CDR2 FQNNGV. The sequence was obtained from a woman aged 40 to 55 in good health. Some clones in this sample may be carry-over from other donors' samples. This chain joins TRBV11-2 and TRBJ1-2; D not resolved. The sample comprised PBMCs. The CDR3 reads CASSLNYGYTF. The CDR3 DNA reads TGTGCCAGCAGCTTAAACTATGGCTACACCTTC.